Shown below are 30 T cell receptor beta chains from a single sample sequenced in a study of T and B cells in COVID-19 patients. BIOMED2 TRB-A/B primer pools were used in multiplex TRB PCR. TCRdb reprocessed the multiplex PCR reads with MiXCR, giving one entry per CDR3 protein. The sample yields 20,000 to 25,000 distinct CDR3 sequences, just under 30% seen once. Blood genomic DNA input for TRB amplification was roughly 220-500 ng. Material: blood. These receptors were obtained from a human donor who had recovered from COVID-19.

This rearrangement joins TRBV7-6 to TRBJ2-7; D is perhaps TRBD1 (6 bases). The CDR3 totals 15 residues. The germline gives CDR1 SGHVS, CDR2 FNYEAQ. V shed 4 bases and J shed 1 base, with 14 bases lying between them. In nucleotides, the CDR3 is TGTGCCAGCAGCTCTCCTTTTCAGGGGTCCTACGAGCAGTACTTC. It codes for CASSSPFQGSYEQYF.

This clonotype showed up many times. The chain couples TRBV15 to TRBJ1-5, with TRBD1 identical over 11 bases. V shed 3 bases and J 7 bases; nucleotides not matched to a gene: 8. The CDR3 covers 16 residues. CDR1 LNHNV and CDR2 YYDKDF come from the germline V gene (reference sequence). The CDR3 protein is CATSRADRGLGQPQHF. The DNA for the CDR3 is TGTGCCACCAGCAGGGCGGACAGGGGGCTAGGGCAGCCCCAGCATTTT.

This clonotype is categorized as medium-sized. The J gene is TRBJ1-2, the V gene TRBV6-5; D might be TRBD1 (6 bases). There are 14 residues in the CDR3. V lost 10 bases and J lost 7, with 22 bases in between. The V gene's germline CDR1 is MNHEY and CDR2 SVGAGI. The DNA of the CDR3 is TGTGCCACCGGAAGGGAGGGGGACGCGCCTGGCTACACCTTC. Translation gives CATGREGDAPGYTF.

This clonotype was observed many times. V is TRBV6-9 and J is TRBJ2-2; a possible D gene is TRBD2 (6 bases). V was clipped by 1 base and J by 0 bases, with 15 bases between them. The CDR3 length is 18 residues. Looked up from germline, CDR1 is MNHGY and CDR2 is SVAAGI. The CDR3 DNA is TGTGCCAGCAGTTATTACCTCGCCGGGACTTCGAACACCGGGGAGCTGTTTTTT. It translates to CASSYYLAGTSNTGELFF.

Comment on this clonotype: This sequence may be a read error, since a much larger clone differs from it by one base. The rearrangement joins TRBV5-5 to TRBJ2-7; TRBD2 matches 14 bases. Trimming removed 4 bases from V and 6 bases from J; junction bases left unmatched: 6. The germline V gene encodes CDR1 SGHKS and CDR2 YYEKEE (reference sequence). The CDR3 has 15 residues. The CDR3 region has the DNA TGTGCCAGCAGCCGGGGGGGACTAGCGGGAGTCGAGCAGTACTTC. It is translated as CASSRGGLAGVEQYF.

The gene calls are TRBV18 and TRBJ1-2; the D is unclear. V dropped 2 bases and J dropped 8 bases, with 12 bases sitting between them. The CDR3 runs 13 residues. Germline V gene lookup returns CDR1 KGHSH and CDR2 LQKENI. The CDR3 sequence is CASSPEGTEGYTF. The CDR3 coding sequence is TGTGCCAGCTCACCAGAGGGCACCGAGGGCTACACCTTC.

V and J are TRBV6-5 and TRBJ2-1, with 14 bases fitting TRBD2. The germline V gene encodes CDR1 MNHEY and CDR2 SVGAGI. The CDR3 contains 16 residues. V dropped 4 bases and J dropped 8; count of bases not matched to a gene: 7. The CDR3 spells CASSFSGTSGSHEQFF. For the CDR3, the DNA is TGTGCCAGCAGTTTCTCCGGGACTAGCGGGAGCCATGAGCAGTTCTTC.

This chain connects TRBV30 to TRBJ1-4; D is undetermined. V gave up 2 bases and J gave up 3 bases, with 7 bases separating them. This CDR3 is 13 amino acids long. CDR1 GTSNPN and CDR2 SVGIG come from the germline V gene (reference sequence). The CDR3 bases are TGTGCCTGGAGTTGGGGTTCTAATGAAAAACTGTTTTTT. It encodes CAWSWGSNEKLFF.

The chain joins TRBV20-1 to TRBJ1-6, with TRBD1 matching over 10 bases. The V segment lost 3 bases and the J segment 10 bases; nucleotides outside the gene matches: 9. Per the germline V gene, CDR1 is DFQATT and CDR2 is SNEGSKA (reference sequence). The CDR3 runs to 15 residues. The DNA of the CDR3 is TGCAGTGCTAGCGATCTGGGGACAGGGGACTCACCCCTCCACTTT. Protein product: CSASDLGTGDSPLHF.

This clonotype was detected a few times. The chain combines TRBV7-9 with TRBJ2-7; 8 nucleotides align to TRBD2. Trimming at V came to 1 base and at J to 0 bases, leaving 2 bases not matched to a gene. The CDR3 loop spans 15 amino acids. CDR1 and CDR2 (germline): SEHNR, FQNEAQ (reference sequence). This CDR3 reads CASSLGGTSSYEQYF. The CDR3 coding sequence is TGTGCCAGCAGCTTAGGCGGGACTAGCTCCTACGAGCAGTACTTC.

This chain links TRBV6-5 with TRBJ1-2; TRBD1 might be the D (6 bases). CDR3 length: 14 residues. The V end was cut by 7 bases, the J end by 7 bases, with 19 bases between. CDR1 is MNHEY, CDR2 SVGAGI, per germline. CDR3 amino acids: CASTPTEGGLGYTF. CDR3 nucleotides: TGTGCCAGCACCCCAACCGAGGGGGGGCTTGGCTACACCTTC.

This clonotype was counted between two and nine times. The chain combines TRBV19 with TRBJ1-1; TRBD1 is a possible D gene (5 bases). Trimming left V 6 bases short and J 6 bases short, with 17 bases between. The CDR3 loop spans 14 amino acids. The germline V gene has CDR1 LNHDA and CDR2 SQIVND (reference sequence). In DNA, the CDR3 is TGTGCCAGTAGGGGGGTCGCGACCAGCTCTGAAGCTTTCTTT. Its translation is CASRGVATSSEAFF. The full variable domain, completed using reference TRBV19 and TRBJ1-1, is DGGITQSPKYLFRKEGQNVTLSCEQNLNHDAMYWYRQDPGQGLRLIYYSQIVNDFQKGDIAEGYSVSREKKESFPLTVTSAQKNPTAFYLCASRGVATSSEAFFGQGTRLTVV.

The sample holds a few counts of this clonotype. The V gene is TRBV11-2, the J gene TRBJ2-3; unclear D gene. Trimming removed 3 bases from V and 0 bases from J, with 4 bases in between. The CDR3 is 13 residues long. CDR1 and CDR2 (germline): SGHAT, FQNNGV. The CDR3 DNA sequence: TGTGCCAGCAGCTTTCCTAGCACAGATACGCAGTATTTT. Translated: CASSFPSTDTQYF.

By proportion, this clonotype is medium-sized. V usage is TRBV29-1 and J usage is TRBJ1-2; 9 positions agree with TRBD1. Germline CDR1 SQVTM, CDR2 ANQGSEA. V trimming: 6 bases; J trimming: 8 bases; junction bases outside the gene matches: 10. This CDR3 is built from 13 residues. CDR3 residues: CSVTMGQGEGYTF. The CDR3 nucleotides read TGCAGCGTAACCATGGGACAGGGCGAAGGCTACACCTTC.

This sequence joins TRBV19 and TRBJ2-7, with 10 nucleotides matching TRBD2. CDR1 and CDR2 from the germline V gene are LNHDA and SQIVND (reference sequence). The CDR3 is 15 residues long. The trim removed 8 bases at V and 3 bases at J, leaving 10 bases unmatched. As DNA, the CDR3 is TGTGCCAGTCAGCGGGGGGGGGAGGGGATCTACGAGCAGTACTTC. Protein: CASQRGGEGIYEQYF.

The chain carries TRBV30 and TRBJ1-5; TRBD1 might be the D (6 bases). Trimming took off 3 bases at V and 0 bases at J, with 9 bases between the two ends. Germline V gene sequence: CDR1 GTSNPN, CDR2 SVGIG (reference sequence). The CDR3 has 14 amino acids. The chain's CDR3 is CAWSGTNSNQPQHF. The CDR3 DNA is TGTGCCTGGAGCGGGACAAATAGCAATCAGCCCCAGCATTTT.

There are a few counts of this clonotype. V is TRBV5-1 and J is TRBJ2-7, with 9 nucleotides matching TRBD1. Germline CDR1 and CDR2: SGHRS and YFSETQ. The CDR3 is 14 amino acids. V gave up 4 bases and J gave up 5 bases; unmatched junction bases: 7. The CDR3 spells CASSGDRAAHEQYF. CDR3 nucleotide sequence: TGCGCCAGCAGCGGGGACAGGGCGGCGCACGAGCAGTACTTC.

This clonotype was detected only a few times. This chain uses TRBV30 with TRBJ1-5; D is unresolved. V was shortened by 4 bases and J by 10 bases, with 2 bases between the two germline ends. CDR3 length: 8 residues. The germline CDR1 and CDR2 sequences are GTSNPN and SVGIG (reference sequence). The DNA of the CDR3 is TGTGCCTGGAACCCCCAGCATTTT. Translating gives CAWNPQHF.

The genes are TRBV19 and TRBJ1-5; D is possibly TRBD1 (6 bases). Germline CDR1 reads LNHDA; CDR2 reads SQIVND (reference sequence). This CDR3 comprises 14 residues. V was shortened by 3 bases and J by 4 bases, with 10 bases between the two germline ends. The CDR3 DNA follows: TGTGCCAGTAGTATTAGGCAGGGGAATCAGCCCCAGCATTTT. Translation: CASSIRQGNQPQHF.

This clonotype has a handful of counts. The rearrangement joins TRBV5-6 to TRBJ2-3; TRBD2 matches at 7 bases. This CDR3 is 12 amino acids long. Germline V gene sequence: CDR1 SGHDT, CDR2 YYEEEE. V lost 0 bases, J lost 9 bases, and 1 base stayed unmatched. The CDR3 sequence: CASSLGEGTQYF. As DNA, the CDR3 is TGTGCCAGCAGCTTGGGGGAGGGGACGCAGTATTTT.

Only a few counts were recorded for this clonotype. This sequence joins TRBV6-5 and TRBJ1-5; tentatively, D is TRBD1 (5 bases). The V and J ends lost 6 bases and 6 bases respectively, with 9 bases between them. The CDR3 contains 12 residues. Per germline, CDR1 MNHEY and CDR2 SVGAGI. CDR3 nucleotide sequence: TGTGCCAGCAGCTCGGGGGGTCAGCCCCAGCATTTT. Translation gives CASSSGGQPQHF.

The table lists this clonotype with a few counts. V is TRBV30 and J is TRBJ2-7; 7 bases agree with TRBD2. Germline CDR1 and CDR2: GTSNPN and SVGIG (reference sequence). This CDR3 region has 15 residues. V dropped 3 bases and J dropped 4; count of bases not matched to a gene: 12. CDR3 sequence (DNA): TGTGCCTGGAGCGGACTCGGGGGGAGCGTGTACGAGCAGTACTTC. As protein: CAWSGLGGSVYEQYF.

This rearrangement joins TRBV6-2 or TRBV6-3 to TRBJ1-1; no firm D call. The CDR3 extends over 14 amino acids. The ends were cut back, 2 bases at V and 0 bases at J, with 7 bases in the middle. Germline V gene sequence: CDR1 MNHEY, CDR2 SVGEGT. CDR3 in amino acids: CASSYETMNTEAFF. CDR3 sequence (DNA): TGTGCCAGCAGTTACGAGACTATGAACACTGAAGCTTTCTTT.

This clonotype was detected only a few times. The V and J genes are TRBV12-3 or TRBV12-4 and TRBJ2-3; D possibly matches TRBD1 or TRBD2 (6 bases each). The CDR3 totals 14 residues. The ends were cut back, 5 bases at V and 4 bases at J, with 13 bases in the middle. The CDR3 spells CASSPPGAADTQYF. In nucleotides, the CDR3 is TGTGCCAGCAGTCCCCCGGGGGCAGCAGATACGCAGTATTTT.

This clonotype was detected many times. The rearrangement links TRBV12-3 or TRBV12-4 to TRBJ2-3; 11 nucleotides agree with TRBD2. The CDR3 length is 15 residues. J lost 5 bases, V lost 7 bases, and 8 bases had no gene match. CDR3 sequence (DNA): TGTGCCAGCACCCTAGCGGGAGGATTGGTAGATACGCAGTATTTT. Its protein product is CASTLAGGLVDTQYF.

As for this clonotype: A junction end diverges from the germline sequence, so it may reflect a read error. The V call is TRBV2, the J call TRBJ1-1; a weak D match, TRBD1 (5 bases). CDR1 is SNHLY, CDR2 FYNNEI, per germline. This CDR3 contains 15 residues. The DNA for the CDR3 is TGTGCCAGCAGTCTTAGGGGTCCTATGAACACTGAAGTTTTCTTT. Protein sequence: CASSLRGPMNTEVFF. Full variable domain (missing parts from reference TRBV2 and TRBJ1-1): EPEVTQTPSHQVTQMGQEVILRCVPISNHLYFYWYRQILGQKVEFLVSFYNNEISEKSEIFDDQFSVERPDGSNFTLKIRSTKLEDSAMYFCASSLRGPMNTEVFFGQGTRLTVV.

The rearrangement joins TRBV19 to TRBJ1-5, with 11 bases identical to TRBD1. CDR3 length: 17 residues. CDR1 is LNHDA, CDR2 SQIVND, per germline (reference sequence). V shed 7 bases and J 5 bases; nucleotides not matched to a gene: 13. CDR3 sequence reads: CASTRRGDRGAYQPQHF. Written as DNA, the CDR3 is TGTGCCAGTACCCGAAGGGGGGACAGGGGGGCCTATCAGCCCCAGCATTTT.

This clonotype has only a few counts. This chain uses TRBV6-1 with TRBJ2-7; 7 nucleotides line up with TRBD2. The CDR3 is 14 residues long. With V trimmed by 0 bases and J by 1 base, 0 bases remained unmatched. Germline V gene sequence: CDR1 MNHNS, CDR2 SASEGT. The CDR3 reads CASSEAGGSYEQYF. CDR3 DNA sequence: TGTGCCAGCAGTGAAGCGGGGGGGTCCTACGAGCAGTACTTC.

The J gene is TRBJ1-2, the V gene TRBV5-5; 8 bases align to TRBD1. There are 16 residues in the CDR3. Per germline, CDR1 SGHKS and CDR2 YYEKEE (reference sequence). With 4 bases clipped from V and 4 bases from J, the junction kept 12 bases outside the gene matches. CDR3 coding DNA: TGTGCCAGCAGCAGATATGGGACAGGCGCGATCTATGGCTACACCTTC. It yields the protein CASSRYGTGAIYGYTF. The whole variable domain, filled in from reference TRBV5-5 and TRBJ1-2, reads DAGVTQSPTHLIKTRGQQVTLRCSPISGHKSVSWYQQVLGQGPQFIFQYYEKEERGRGNFPDRFSARQFPNYSSELNVNALLLGDSALYLCASSRYGTGAIYGYTFGSGTRLTVV.

The rearrangement joins TRBV7-6 to TRBJ1-2; 10 positions agree with TRBD1. The CDR3 has 15 residues. Germline CDR1 SGHVS, CDR2 FNYEAQ. Trimming removed 5 bases from V and 4 bases from J; junction bases left unmatched: 7. The CDR3 here is CASSPGTGEAYGYTF. In DNA, the CDR3 is TGTGCCAGCAGCCCTGGGACAGGGGAGGCCTATGGCTACACCTTC.